The source of this T cell receptor (beta chain) is a study of identical twins. Everyone who donated was a healthy Caucasian. TCRdb re-called the 5' RACE reads with MiXCR, one entry per CDR3 protein. Altogether around 650,000 distinct CDR3 sequences are present, 7.1% being singletons, with the ten largest covering 1.6%. Study-level findings and limits: Shared out-of-frame alpha sequences (those common to twins) showed excess low generation probability. Out-of-frame sharing of TCR alpha in monozygotic twins was underestimated by models.

A remark on this clonotype: Its antigen is undetermined.

This CDR3 has 14 residues. Germline V CDR1 and CDR2: DFQATT, SNEGSKA (reference sequence). V lost 3 bases and J 2 bases, leaving 12 bases between the germline ends. Separately, the same data were catalogued under a study of yellow fever vaccine responses in identical twins.

J is TRBJ2-3 and V is TRBV20-1, with D perhaps matching TRBD2 (6 bases). This receptor was obtained from a woman under 30 in good health. Sequencing was carried out using PBMCs. CDR3 amino acids: CSARLASSTDTQYF. In nucleotides, the CDR3 is TGCAGTGCTAGGCTAGCGTCTTCCACAGATACGCAGTATTTT.